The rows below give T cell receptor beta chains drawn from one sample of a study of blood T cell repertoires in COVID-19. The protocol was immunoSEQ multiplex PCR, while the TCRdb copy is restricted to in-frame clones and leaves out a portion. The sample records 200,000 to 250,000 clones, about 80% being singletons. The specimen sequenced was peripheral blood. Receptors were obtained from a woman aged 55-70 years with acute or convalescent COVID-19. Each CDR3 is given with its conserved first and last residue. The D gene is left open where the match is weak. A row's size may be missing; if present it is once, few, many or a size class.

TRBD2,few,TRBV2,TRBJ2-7,CASRISGGVNYEQYF,TGTGCCAGCAGGATCAGTGGGGGGGTCAACTACGAGCAGTACTTC
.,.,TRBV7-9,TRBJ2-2,CASSPEGVGELFF,TGTGCCAGCAGCCCTGAAGGGGTCGGGGAGCTGTTTTTT
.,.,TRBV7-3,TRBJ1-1,CASSPGGRMNTEAFF,TGTGCCAGCAGCCCCGGTGGCAGGATGAACACTGAAGCTTTCTTT
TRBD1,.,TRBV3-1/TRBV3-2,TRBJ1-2,CASSRQGVFGYTF,TGTGCCAGCAGCCGACAGGGGGTATTTGGCTACACCTTC
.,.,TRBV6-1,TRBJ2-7,CASSEVGTKVYEQYF,TGTGCCAGCAGTGAAGTAGGGACAAAGGTTTACGAGCAGTACTTC
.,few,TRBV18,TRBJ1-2,CASSPQEGNYGYTF,TGTGCCAGCTCACCACAGGAGGGTAACTATGGCTACACCTTC
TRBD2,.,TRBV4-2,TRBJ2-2,CASSPSGGETGELFF,TGTGCCAGCAGCCCTTCGGGGGGGGAAACCGGGGAGCTGTTTTTT
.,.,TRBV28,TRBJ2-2,CASSFGDYRAGELFF,TGTGCCAGCAGTTTCGGAGACTACAGGGCCGGGGAGCTGTTTTTT
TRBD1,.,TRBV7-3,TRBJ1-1,CASSPGTGGSAFF,TGTGCCAGCAGCCCCGGGACAGGGGGCTCAGCTTTCTTT
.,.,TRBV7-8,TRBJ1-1,CASRGLMSMNTEAFF,TGTGCCAGCAGGGGCCTGATGTCCATGAACACTGAAGCTTTCTTT
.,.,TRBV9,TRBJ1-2,CASTSGASNYGYTF,TGTGCCAGCACCAGTGGGGCTTCTAACTATGGCTACACCTTC
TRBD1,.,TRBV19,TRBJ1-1,CASKQGAAENTEAFF,TGTGCCAGCAAACAGGGGGCGGCTGAGAACACTGAAGCTTTCTTT
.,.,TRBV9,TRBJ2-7,CASSVGGDYEQYF,TGTGCCAGCAGCGTAGGCGGGGACTACGAGCAGTACTTC
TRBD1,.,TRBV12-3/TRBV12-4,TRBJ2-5,CASSLLQGKVNF,TGTGCCAGCAGTCTCCTACAGGGGAAGGTGAACTTC
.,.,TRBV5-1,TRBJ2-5,CASSPGGFETQYF,TGCGCCAGCAGCCCAGGGGGGTTTGAGACCCAGTACTTC
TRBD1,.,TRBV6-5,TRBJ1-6,CASSSTGQGSPLHF,TGTGCCAGCAGTTCCACGGGACAGGGCTCACCCCTCCACTTT
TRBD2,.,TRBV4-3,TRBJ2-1,CASSPFQSTSGVSNEQFF,TGCGCCAGCAGCCCCTTCCAATCCACTAGCGGGGTGAGTAATGAGCAGTTCTTC
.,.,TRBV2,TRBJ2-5,CASSGGGRIMETQYF,TGTGCCAGCAGTGGTGGGGGCAGAATAATGGAGACCCAGTACTTC
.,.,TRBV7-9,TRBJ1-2,CASSLERESNYGYTF,TGTGCCAGCAGCTTAGAGCGGGAGTCTAACTATGGCTACACCTTC
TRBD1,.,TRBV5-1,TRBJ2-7,CASSLGQGAREQYF,TGCGCCAGCAGCTTGGGACAGGGGGCTCGGGAGCAGTACTTC
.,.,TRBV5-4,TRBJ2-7,CASSLDQAYEQYF,TGTGCCAGCAGCTTGGACCAGGCCTACGAGCAGTACTTC
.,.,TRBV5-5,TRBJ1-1,CASSFNDRGTEAFF,TGTGCCAGCAGCTTCAACGATCGGGGCACTGAAGCTTTCTTT